The next 32 T cell receptor beta chains were all read from a single sample in a study of T cells expressing NK-cell markers (dated by TCRdb to 2019 to 2021). The method was 5' RACE. Reads for this sample came from an Illumina HiSeq 2000. One entry per CDR3 protein sequence results from the TCRdb reprocessing of the reads, with DNA left out. The sample's table lists a count of over 150,000 distinct CDR3 sequences. Less than 40% of the sample is held by the ten biggest clonotypes. The specimen was blood T cells: a sorted CD56 or NKG2C T cell subset, CD4+ or CD8+ T cells, or bulk PBMC T cells (not recorded which). Receptors originate from a woman aged 45-59 years in good health. Donor details come from another sample of the same person, matched by shared clones.

V and J are TRBV30 and TRBJ1-4; the TCRdb D gene call, TRBD1, has no DNA to confirm it. The CDR3 contains 13 residues. Germline assignment: CDR1 GTSNPN and CDR2 SVGIG (reference sequence). CDR3 protein: CAWSPGSNEKLFF. The full variable domain, in which reference TRBV30 and TRBJ1-4 provide the parts outside the CDR3, is SQTIHQWPATLVQPVGSPLSLECTVEGTSNPNLYWYRQAAGRGLQLLFYSVGIGQISSEVPQNLSASRPQDRQFILSSKKLLLSDSGFYLCAWSPGSNEKLFFGSGTQLSVL.

The chain joins TRBV29-1 to TRBJ1-2. CDR3 size: 13 residues. The germline V gene encodes CDR1 SQVTM and CDR2 ANQGSEA. This CDR3 reads CSVEVKANYGYTF.

V and J are TRBV3-1 and TRBJ2-1; TCRdb picks TRBD2, but there is no DNA to check that call. CDR1 is LGHDT, CDR2 YNNKEL, per germline (reference sequence). CDR3 length equals 17 residues. CDR3 region: CASSQEGPAVLYNEQFF.

This chain connects TRBV27 to TRBJ2-1; as DNA is missing, the TRBD2 call by TCRdb cannot be tested. CDR3 size: 15 residues. CDR1 is MNHEY and CDR2 is SMNVEV in the germline V gene (reference sequence). CDR3 loop: CASSPGTSGSNEQFF.

The chain is built from TRBV7-9 and TRBJ2-1. Germline loops: CDR1 SEHNR, CDR2 FQNEAQ (reference sequence). This CDR3 comprises 14 residues. The CDR3 loop is CASRSDGSHNEQFF.

The V gene is TRBV27, the J gene TRBJ2-5. The germline gives CDR1 MNHEY, CDR2 SMNVEV (reference sequence). The CDR3 is made up of 16 amino acids. The CDR3 protein is CASSLSIREQQETQYF.

The chain uses TRBV15 and TRBJ1-1. Germline V gives CDR1 LNHNV, CDR2 YYDKDF (reference sequence). CDR3 length: 12 residues. CDR3 in amino acids: CATSRVNTEAFF.

The V gene is TRBV6-6, the J gene TRBJ2-1; TCRdb's D call, TRBD2, is unchecked because there is no DNA. In germline, CDR1 is MNHNY, CDR2 SVGAGI (reference sequence). The CDR3 length is 14 residues. The CDR3 protein is CASRVGGGVNEQFF.

The CDR3 loop is CASSKTRSAGGTNTEAFF. This chain uses TRBV21-1 with TRBJ1-1; TCRdb returns TRBD1, unconfirmable since there is no DNA. TRBV21-1 is classified as a pseudogene. CDR3 size: 18 residues.

The V gene is TRBV29-1, the J gene TRBJ1-2. This CDR3 is built from 11 residues. Germline V CDR1 and CDR2: SQVTM, ANQGSEA. CDR3 sequence: CSVATNYGYTF.

This chain links TRBV9 with TRBJ1-6. Germline V CDR1 and CDR2: SGDLS, YYNGEE. The CDR3 loop spans 15 amino acids. The CDR3 loop reads CASSVEGSANSPLHF.

The chain carries TRBV21-1 and TRBJ2-1; TCRdb selects TRBD1, and the lack of DNA leaves this call unchecked. TRBV21-1 is designated a pseudogene. The CDR3 is 19 amino acids. The CDR3 here is CASSNQDERRDASYNEQFF.

The rearrangement joins TRBV27 to TRBJ2-2; TCRdb returns TRBD2, unconfirmable since there is no DNA. CDR1 MNHEY and CDR2 SMNVEV come from the germline V gene (reference sequence). The CDR3 runs to 17 residues. The CDR3: CASSFFWALGDTGELFF.

The genes are TRBV10-3 and TRBJ2-1; TCRdb picks TRBD1, but there is no DNA to check that call. CDR1 ENHRY and CDR2 SYGVKD come from the germline V gene. The CDR3 covers 13 residues. The CDR3: CAIRTTGGNEQFF.

This sequence joins TRBV11-2 and TRBJ2-1; the TRBD2 assignment by TCRdb is unverifiable without DNA. Per the germline V gene, CDR1 is SGHAT and CDR2 is FQNNGV. The CDR3 extends over 11 amino acids. The CDR3 loop reads CASSASPEQFF.

This chain connects TRBV29-1 to TRBJ2-7; TCRdb returns TRBD2, unconfirmable since there is no DNA. This CDR3 has 13 residues. Germline V gives CDR1 SQVTM, CDR2 ANQGSEA. CDR3 sequence reads: CSVAPSGRAEQYF.

The V gene is TRBV29-1, the J gene TRBJ2-7; TCRdb returns TRBD1, unconfirmable since there is no DNA. The length of the CDR3 is 11 residues. Germline lookup yields CDR1 SQVTM and CDR2 ANQGSEA. The CDR3 here is CSVEQGYEQYF.

The chain employs TRBV7-6 and TRBJ2-3; TCRdb outputs TRBD1, but without DNA this stays unchecked. Per the germline V gene, CDR1 is SGHVS and CDR2 is FNYEAQ. This CDR3 is 12 amino acids long. This CDR3 is CASGTSGDTQYF. Full variable domain (rest looked up from reference TRBV7-6 and TRBJ2-3): GAGVSQSPRYKVTKRGQDVALRCDPISGHVSLYWYRQALGQGPEFLTYFNYEAQQDKSGLPNDRFSAERPEGSISTLTIQRTEQRDSAMYRCASGTSGDTQYFGPGTRLTVL.

This chain links TRBV6-5 with TRBJ2-5; as DNA is missing, the TRBD2 call by TCRdb cannot be tested. The length of the CDR3 is 15 residues. Germline-derived CDR1 and CDR2 are MNHEY and SVGAGI. CDR3 residues: CASSPLRERGETQYF.

The V gene is TRBV7-8, the J gene TRBJ2-1. The CDR3 sequence is 12 residues long. Germline CDR1 is SGHVS and CDR2 is FQNEAQ. The chain's CDR3 is CASSPVFHEQFF.

The chain employs TRBV4-1 and TRBJ1-1. Germline V gene lookup returns CDR1 MGHRA and CDR2 YSYEKL. The CDR3 sequence is 15 residues long. The CDR3 protein is CASSQAVALNTEAFF.

The V gene is TRBV12-3 or TRBV12-4, the J gene TRBJ2-7; TCRdb's D gene call, TRBD2, goes unchecked for lack of DNA. This CDR3 has 13 residues. The CDR3 loop reads CASSSGTYYEQYF.

The gene calls are TRBV24-1 and TRBJ2-1; TCRdb returns TRBD2, unconfirmable since there is no DNA. CDR1 KGHDR and CDR2 SFDVKD come from the germline V gene. This CDR3 region has 16 residues. CDR3 loop: CATSDARGLADNEQFF.

The V gene is TRBV15, the J gene TRBJ2-7; TCRdb's assignment of TRBD2 cannot be checked, as there is no DNA. This CDR3 has 16 residues. Germline-derived CDR1 and CDR2 are LNHNV and YYDKDF (reference sequence). CDR3 sequence: CATSPRRGSGVNEQYF.

The chain carries TRBV11-2 and TRBJ2-2; with no DNA, the TCRdb D assignment of TRBD1 cannot be verified. The germline V gene encodes CDR1 SGHAT and CDR2 FQNNGV. This CDR3 contains 15 residues. This CDR3 is CASLQEASNTGELFF.

The CDR3 here is CASSRRGVANEKLFF. The V gene is TRBV7-9, the J gene TRBJ1-4; TCRdb indicates TRBD1, and absent DNA this call remains unverified. Germline values: CDR1 SEHNR, CDR2 FQNEAQ (reference sequence). This CDR3 comprises 15 residues.

The chain combines TRBV20-1 with TRBJ2-7; without DNA, the TCRdb call of TRBD1 cannot be checked. Germline V gene sequence: CDR1 DFQATT, CDR2 SNEGSKA (reference sequence). CDR3 length: 11 amino acids. Here the CDR3 reads CSARAQGWQYF.

CDR3 loop: CATSRERGDLAFF. The rearrangement links TRBV15 to TRBJ1-1. Germline V gene data show CDR1 as LNHNV and CDR2 as YYDKDF (reference sequence). The CDR3 sequence is 13 residues long.

This sequence joins TRBV9 and TRBJ2-1; absent DNA, TCRdb's TRBD2 call cannot be checked. This CDR3 comprises 13 residues. Germline V gene lookup returns CDR1 SGDLS and CDR2 YYNGEE. CDR3 amino acids: CASSVEGSGRQFF. Together with reference TRBV9 and TRBJ2-1, the CDR3 gives the full variable domain: DSGVTQTPKHLITATGQRVTLRCSPRSGDLSVYWYQQSLDQGLQFLIQYYNGEERAKGNILERFSAQQFPDLHSELNLSSLELGDSALYFCASSVEGSGRQFFGPGTRLTVL.

The chain combines TRBV6-4 with TRBJ1-5; absent DNA, TCRdb's TRBD1 call cannot be checked. Per germline, CDR1 MRHNA and CDR2 SNTAGT. This CDR3 comprises 14 residues. This CDR3 reads CASNHRGGNQPQHF.

V and J are TRBV9 and TRBJ2-7; TCRdb designates TRBD2, a call that cannot be tested without DNA. This CDR3 is built from 15 residues. CDR1 SGDLS and CDR2 YYNGEE come from the germline V gene. The CDR3 spells CASSVGPSGSNEQYF.

The chain employs TRBV2 and TRBJ1-2. The CDR3 consists of 11 residues. From germline, CDR1 is SNHLY and CDR2 FYNNEI. CDR3 residues: CASWLKLGYTF.